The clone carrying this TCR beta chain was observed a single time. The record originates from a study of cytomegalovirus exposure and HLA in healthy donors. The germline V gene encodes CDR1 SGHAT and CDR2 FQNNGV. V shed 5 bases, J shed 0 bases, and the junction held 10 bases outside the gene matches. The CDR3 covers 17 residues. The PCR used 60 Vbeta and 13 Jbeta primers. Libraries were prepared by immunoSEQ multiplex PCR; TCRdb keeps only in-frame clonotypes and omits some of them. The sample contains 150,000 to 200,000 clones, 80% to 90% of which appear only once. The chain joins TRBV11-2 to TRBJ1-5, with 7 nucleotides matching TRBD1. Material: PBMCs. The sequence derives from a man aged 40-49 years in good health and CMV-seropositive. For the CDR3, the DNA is TGTGCCAGCAGCCAACCCGGACAGGAGTATAGCAATCAGCCCCAGCATTTT. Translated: CASSQPGQEYSNQPQHF. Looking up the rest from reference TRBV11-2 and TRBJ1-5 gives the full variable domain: EAGVAQSPRYKIIEKRQSVAFWCNPISGHATLYWYQQILGQGPKLLIQFQNNGVVDDSQLPKDRFSAERLKGVDSTLKIQPAKLEDSAVYLCASSQPGQEYSNQPQHFGDGTRLSIL.